This T cell receptor (beta chain) was documented in a study of CD8 T cells in Susac syndrome. A quantity of about 0.5 to 1 ug RNA underwent reverse transcription using random hexamers. TCR beta CDR3 was amplified by immunoSEQ covering 54 Vbeta and 13 Jbeta. Each CDR3 protein gets one entry after TCRdb re-called the immunoSEQ multiplex PCR reads with MiXCR. The sample yields 180,000 or so distinct CDR3 sequences, around 94% seen once. This clonotype has just a few counts. One junction end disagrees with the germline gene, perhaps due to a read error. The receptor's source is a human donor in good health. The sample was CD4+ T cells from PBMCs.

The CDR3, as DNA: TGTGCTAGCAGCCCGGGACTAGCGGGGAGGGATACGCAGTATTTT. Its translation is CASSPGLAGRDTQYF. The chain couples TRBV7-7 to TRBJ2-3; 13 nucleotides align to TRBD2. This CDR3 is built from 15 residues. From germline, CDR1 is SSHAT and CDR2 FNYEAQ (reference sequence).